This T cell receptor (beta chain) was identified during a study of control samples from healthy donors and cancer patients. Produced via immunoSEQ multiplex PCR; TCRdb's table is partial and in-frame only. The sample holds 170,000 or so clones, 90% to 95% seen once. The germline V and J ends were trimmed by 6 bases and 7 bases, with 9 bases remaining between them. The CDR3 is 11 residues long. CDR1 MDHEN and CDR2 SYDVKM come from the germline V gene. The rearrangement links TRBV28 to TRBJ1-2; maybe TRBD1 (6 bases). The origin of this receptor is a young woman in good health. Source material: blood. The CDR3 DNA is TGTGCCAGCAGAAACAGGGTTGGCTACACCTTC. The encoded protein is CASRNRVGYTF.